A selection of T cell receptor beta chains follows, all from one sample in a study of early stage breast cancer tumors. The table came from immunoSEQ multiplex PCR; TCRdb's copy has only in-frame clones and leaves some out. The data hold tens of thousands of clones, with 72% observed a single time. The sequenced sample consisted of blood. All receptors derive from a person between 50 and 60 years old with breast cancer. The CDR3 runs from the conserved cysteine through the conserved F or W. The order of the fields is V gene, clone size, J gene, D gene, CDR3 length, CDR3 protein, CDR3 DNA. D genes are given only for firm matches. Clone size is shown for a subset of rows, as once, few, many or a class of expanded clone.

TRBV6-5	-	TRBJ1-1	-	15	CASSNRMGKEDEAFF	TGTGCCAGCAGTAATCGGATGGGAAAGGAGGATGAAGCTTTCTTT
TRBV4-2	-	TRBJ2-1	-	17	CASSQGVGRRSYNEQFF	TGTGCCAGCAGCCAAGGGGTGGGGAGGAGGTCCTACAATGAGCAGTTCTTC
TRBV6-1	-	TRBJ2-5	-	15	CASSERLGGAETQYF	TGTGCCAGCAGTGAACGCTTGGGGGGCGCAGAGACCCAGTACTTC
TRBV7-9	-	TRBJ2-5	-	15	CASSPGLAEEETQYF	TGTGCCAGCAGCCCAGGACTTGCGGAGGAAGAGACCCAGTACTTC
TRBV27	-	TRBJ1-2	-	11	CASSLAGNYTF	TGTGCCAGCAGTTTAGCAGGGAACTACACCTTC
TRBV11-2	-	TRBJ2-3	TRBD2	15	CASSLTGGRTDTQYF	TGTGCCAGCAGCTTAACGGGAGGGCGCACAGATACGCAGTATTTT
TRBV7-6	-	TRBJ2-7	-	14	CASSFPGAAGEQYF	TGTGCCAGCAGCTTTCCCGGCGCTGCGGGCGAGCAGTACTTC
TRBV7-2	-	TRBJ1-3	-	15	CASSLVAGPGNTIYF	TGTGCCAGCAGCTTGGTGGCAGGGCCTGGAAACACCATATATTTT
TRBV6-5	once	TRBJ2-7	-	15	CASSPGTQGPYEQYF	TGTGCCAGCAGCCCCGGGACGCAAGGCCCCTACGAGCAGTACTTC
TRBV6-5	few	TRBJ2-7	-	15	CASSDAVMGSYEQYF	TGTGCCAGCAGCGACGCGGTTATGGGTTCCTACGAGCAGTACTTC
TRBV4-1	few	TRBJ2-5	-	17	CASSLQAPGLLQETQYF	TGCGCCAGCAGCCTCCAGGCCCCGGGGTTACTCCAAGAGACCCAGTACTTC
TRBV5-6	few	TRBJ1-2	-	13	CASSAGRGHGYTF	TGTGCCAGCAGTGCAGGTCGGGGCCATGGCTACACCTTC
TRBV7-9	-	TRBJ2-5	TRBD1	12	CASSPDRGFQYF	TGTGCCAGCAGCCCCGACAGGGGGTTTCAGTACTTC
TRBV7-9	-	TRBJ2-3	-	11	CASSNTDTQYF	TGTGCCAGCAGCAACACAGATACGCAGTATTTT
TRBV6-1	-	TRBJ1-1	-	14	CASSEPPENTEAFF	TGTGCCAGCAGTGAGCCTCCCGAGAACACTGAAGCTTTCTTT
TRBV4-1	-	TRBJ1-2	TRBD1	16	CASSQEDRGFGYGYTF	TGCGCCAGCAGCCAAGAGGACAGGGGGTTTGGCTATGGCTACACCTTC
TRBV6-5	-	TRBJ2-7	-	15	CASTSRQGLTEEQYF	TGTGCCAGTACCTCGAGGCAGGGCCTTACCGAAGAGCAGTACTTC
TRBV6-6	once	TRBJ2-5	TRBD1	15	CASSGRQGWDETQYF	TGTGCCAGCAGTGGACGACAGGGTTGGGATGAGACCCAGTACTTC
TRBV7-7	-	TRBJ2-7	-	13	CASSSDSSYEQYF	TGTGCTAGCAGCTCGGACAGTTCCTACGAGCAGTACTTC
TRBV7-2	-	TRBJ2-1	TRBD2	15	CASAPGAGGFNEQFF	TGTGCCAGCGCCCCGGGAGCGGGAGGCTTCAATGAGCAGTTCTTC
TRBV18	once	TRBJ1-6	-	18	CASSPAHGQAGRRSPLHF	TGTGCCAGCTCACCCGCGCACGGCCAGGCGGGTCGTAGATCACCCCTCCACTTT
TRBV5-1	few	TRBJ1-2	-	12	CASSYSGDGYTF	TGCGCCAGCAGCTATTCAGGGGATGGCTACACCTTC
TRBV15	once	TRBJ2-7	-	13	CATSRDRAGEQYF	TGTGCCACCAGCAGAGACAGGGCAGGGGAGCAGTACTTC
TRBV13	-	TRBJ2-7	-	13	CASSLAQGDEQYF	TGTGCCAGCAGCCTAGCCCAGGGAGACGAGCAGTACTTC
TRBV18	-	TRBJ1-2	TRBD1	16	CASSAGQPNLNYGYTF	TGTGCCAGCTCAGCGGGACAGCCTAATCTTAACTATGGCTACACCTTC
TRBV5-5	-	TRBJ2-5	TRBD2	16	CASTPATSGKRETQYF	TGTGCCAGCACCCCGGCGACTAGCGGGAAAAGGGAGACCCAGTACTTC
TRBV7-2	-	TRBJ2-7	-	14	CASSLSYLNYEQYF	TGTGCCAGCAGCTTATCCTACCTGAACTACGAGCAGTACTTC
TRBV18	few	TRBJ2-2	-	14	CASSTQGNTGELFF	TGTGCCAGCTCAACACAGGGAAACACCGGGGAGCTGTTTTTT
TRBV10-2	-	TRBJ1-4	-	14	CASSLGPLGEKLFF	TGCGCCAGCAGCTTGGGACCGTTGGGGGAAAAACTGTTTTTT
TRBV6-5	-	TRBJ2-5	TRBD2	9	CATGGTQYF	TGTGCCACGGGGGGGACCCAGTACTTC
TRBV11-2	-	TRBJ1-1	TRBD1	15	CASSLMTGWPTEAFF	TGTGCCAGCAGCTTAATGACAGGGTGGCCCACTGAAGCTTTCTTT
TRBV19	-	TRBJ2-1	-	15	CAASRILSSYNEQFF	TGTGCCGCCAGTAGAATCCTGAGCTCCTACAATGAGCAGTTCTTC
TRBV29-1	-	TRBJ2-3	-	12	CSVEVGTDTQYF	TGCAGCGTTGAGGTTGGGACAGATACGCAGTATTTT
TRBV4-3	once	TRBJ2-1	TRBD2	17	CASSQDFGTSGREGEFF	TGCGCCAGCAGCCAAGATTTCGGGACTAGCGGGAGAGAAGGGGAGTTCTTC
TRBV15	-	TRBJ2-1	TRBD2	14	CATAGTSGVSEQFF	TGTGCCACCGCCGGGACTAGCGGGGTATCAGAGCAGTTCTTC
TRBV6-5	few	TRBJ1-5	-	14	CASSRGNSNQPQHF	TGTGCCAGCAGCCGGGGCAATAGCAATCAGCCCCAGCATTTT
TRBV9	hyperexpanded	TRBJ2-3	TRBD2	15	CASSVLAGPTDTQYF	TGTGCCAGCAGCGTTCTAGCGGGACCCACAGATACGCAGTATTTT
TRBV5-6	once	TRBJ1-1	-	15	CASSTLPGGNTEAFF	TGTGCCAGCAGCACCCTTCCGGGAGGAAACACTGAAGCTTTCTTT
TRBV21-1	-	TRBJ1-5	-	12	CASSEPGQPQHF	TGTGCCAGCAGCGAACCTGGTCAGCCCCAGCATTTT